This entry lists 5 T cell receptor beta chains sequenced from one sample in a study of T-cell reconstitution after alpha-beta-depleted transplantation in children. Unique molecular identifiers were built into the TCRbeta library. TCRdb called the PCR reads again in MiXCR, with one record for every CDR3 protein. The sample carries 150,000 to 200,000 distinct CDR3 sequences, approximately 14% recorded once. Sequencing was performed on PBMCs from the stem cell graft donor, taken from the stem cell graft. Receptors were obtained from a human donor who donated a stem cell graft to a child with acute lymphoblastic leukemia.

In this sample, this clonotype turned up many times. The V call is TRBV5-1, the J call TRBJ1-1, with D perhaps TRBD1 (6 bases). V was clipped by 5 bases and J by 2 bases, with 13 bases between them. This CDR3 has 14 residues. Germline assignment: CDR1 SGHRS and CDR2 YFSETQ. This CDR3 is CASSKDRGNTEAFF. The CDR3 bases are TGCGCCAGCAGTAAGGACAGAGGTAACACTGAAGCTTTCTTT.

The table lists this clonotype with many counts. The gene calls are TRBV18 and TRBJ2-2; no definite D call. Trimming pared 4 bases from V and 0 bases from J, leaving 9 bases between. CDR1 and CDR2 (germline): KGHSH, LQKENI. This CDR3 comprises 15 residues. DNA of the CDR3: TGTGCCAGCTCACTTCAGAGTCCGAACACCGGGGAGCTGTTTTTT. Protein: CASSLQSPNTGELFF.

This clonotype showed up many times. The CDR3, as DNA: TGCGCCAGCAGCATGGGACAGTCTAATGAAAAACTGTTTTTT. Translation gives CASSMGQSNEKLFF. The rearrangement links TRBV5-1 to TRBJ1-4; TRBD1 agrees at 7 bases. The length of the CDR3 is 14 residues. Trimming at V came to 4 bases and at J to 3 bases, leaving 3 bases not matched to a gene. In germline, CDR1 is SGHRS, CDR2 YFSETQ.

This clonotype was observed many times. V gene TRBV5-1 combines with J gene TRBJ2-1; D may be TRBD2 (5 bases). Germline CDR1 is SGHRS and CDR2 is YFSETQ. CDR3 length equals 15 residues. V was trimmed by 6 bases and J by 6 bases, leaving 19 bases between them. CDR3: CASNPVAGGPNEQFF. CDR3 in DNA: TGCGCCAGCAACCCGGTGGCAGGAGGCCCCAATGAGCAGTTCTTC. Full variable domain (outside the CDR3, taken from reference TRBV5-1 and TRBJ2-1): KAGVTQTPRYLIKTRGQQVTLSCSPISGHRSVSWYQQTPGQGLQFLFEYFSETQRNKGNFPGRFSGRQFSNSRSEMNVSTLELGDSALYLCASNPVAGGPNEQFFGPGTRLTVL.

This clonotype was detected many times. The chain combines TRBV5-1 with TRBJ2-4, with D possibly being TRBD2 (5 bases). V lost 0 bases and J 8 bases, leaving 18 bases between the germline ends. Germline V gives CDR1 SGHRS, CDR2 YFSETQ. There are 16 residues in the CDR3. In nucleotides, the CDR3 is TGCGCCAGCAGCTTGGATCCGGGAATGATTCAAGACATTCAGTACTTC. It codes for CASSLDPGMIQDIQYF.